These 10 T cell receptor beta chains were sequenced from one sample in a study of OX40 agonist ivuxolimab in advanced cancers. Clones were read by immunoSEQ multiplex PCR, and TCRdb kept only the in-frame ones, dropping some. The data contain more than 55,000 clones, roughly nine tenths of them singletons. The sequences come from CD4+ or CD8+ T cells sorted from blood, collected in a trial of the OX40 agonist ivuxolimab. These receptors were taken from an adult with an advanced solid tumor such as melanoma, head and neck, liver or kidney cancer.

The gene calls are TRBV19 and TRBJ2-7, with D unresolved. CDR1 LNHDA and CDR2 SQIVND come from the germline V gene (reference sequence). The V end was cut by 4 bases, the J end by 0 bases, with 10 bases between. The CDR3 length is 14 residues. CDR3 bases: TGTGCCAGTAGTACCCACAGAAACTCCTACGAGCAGTACTTC. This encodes CASSTHRNSYEQYF.

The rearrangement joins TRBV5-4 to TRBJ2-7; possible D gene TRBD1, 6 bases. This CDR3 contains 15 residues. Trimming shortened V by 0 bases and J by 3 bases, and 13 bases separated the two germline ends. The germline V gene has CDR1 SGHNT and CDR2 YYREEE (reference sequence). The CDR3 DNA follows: TGTGCCAGCAGCTTGGGGCAGGGGAGTCACTACGAGCAGTACTTC. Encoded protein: CASSLGQGSHYEQYF.

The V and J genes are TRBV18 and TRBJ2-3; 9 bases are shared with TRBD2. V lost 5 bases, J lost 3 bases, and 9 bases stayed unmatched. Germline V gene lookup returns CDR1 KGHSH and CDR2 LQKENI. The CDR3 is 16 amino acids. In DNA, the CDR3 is TGTGCCAGCTCATCGGAGACTAGCGGAGGAACAGATACGCAGTATTTT. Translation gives CASSSETSGGTDTQYF.

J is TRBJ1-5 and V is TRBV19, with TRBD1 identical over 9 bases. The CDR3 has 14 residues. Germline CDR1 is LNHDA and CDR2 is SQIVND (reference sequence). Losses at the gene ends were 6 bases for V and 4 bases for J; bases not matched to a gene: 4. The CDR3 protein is CASRTGGSNQPQHF. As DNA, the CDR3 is TGTGCCAGTAGGACAGGGGGATCAAATCAGCCCCAGCATTTT. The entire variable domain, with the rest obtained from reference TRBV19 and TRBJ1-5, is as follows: DGGITQSPKYLFRKEGQNVTLSCEQNLNHDAMYWYRQDPGQGLRLIYYSQIVNDFQKGDIAEGYSVSREKKESFPLTVTSAQKNPTAFYLCASRTGGSNQPQHFGDGTRLSIL.

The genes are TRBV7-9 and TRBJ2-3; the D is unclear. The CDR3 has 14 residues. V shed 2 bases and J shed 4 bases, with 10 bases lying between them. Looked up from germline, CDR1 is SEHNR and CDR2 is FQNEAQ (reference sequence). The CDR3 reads CASSLSQFSDTQYF. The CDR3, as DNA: TGTGCCAGCAGCTTATCACAGTTTTCAGATACGCAGTATTTT.

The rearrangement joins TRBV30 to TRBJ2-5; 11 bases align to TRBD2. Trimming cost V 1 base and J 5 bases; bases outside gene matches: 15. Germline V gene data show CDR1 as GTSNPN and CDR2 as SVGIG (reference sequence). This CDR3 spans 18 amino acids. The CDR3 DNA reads TGTGCCTGGAGTGAACGGATAGCGGGAGGGCCTTTTAGGGAGACCCAGTACTTC. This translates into CAWSERIAGGPFRETQYF.

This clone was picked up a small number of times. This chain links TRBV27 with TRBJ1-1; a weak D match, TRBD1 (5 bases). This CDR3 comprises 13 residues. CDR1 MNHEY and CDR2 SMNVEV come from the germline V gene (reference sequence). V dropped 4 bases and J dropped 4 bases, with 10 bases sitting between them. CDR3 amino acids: CASSSFRGTEAFF. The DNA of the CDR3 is TGTGCCAGCAGTTCTTTTAGGGGCACTGAAGCTTTCTTT.

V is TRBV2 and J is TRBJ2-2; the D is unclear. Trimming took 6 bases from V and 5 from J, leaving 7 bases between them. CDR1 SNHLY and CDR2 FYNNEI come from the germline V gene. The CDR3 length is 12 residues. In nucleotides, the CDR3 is TGTGCCAGCAGGGACCGAACCGGGGAGCTGTTTTTT. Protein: CASRDRTGELFF. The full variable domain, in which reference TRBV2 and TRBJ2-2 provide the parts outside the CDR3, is EPEVTQTPSHQVTQMGQEVILRCVPISNHLYFYWYRQILGQKVEFLVSFYNNEISEKSEIFDDQFSVERPDGSNFTLKIRSTKLEDSAMYFCASRDRTGELFFGEGSRLTVL.

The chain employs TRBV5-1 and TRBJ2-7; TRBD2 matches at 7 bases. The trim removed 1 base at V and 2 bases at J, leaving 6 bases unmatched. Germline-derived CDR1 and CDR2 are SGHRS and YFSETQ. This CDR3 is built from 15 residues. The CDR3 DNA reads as TGCGCCAGCAGCTTGCGGGCGGGAGTAACCTACGAGCAGTACTTC. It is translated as CASSLRAGVTYEQYF.

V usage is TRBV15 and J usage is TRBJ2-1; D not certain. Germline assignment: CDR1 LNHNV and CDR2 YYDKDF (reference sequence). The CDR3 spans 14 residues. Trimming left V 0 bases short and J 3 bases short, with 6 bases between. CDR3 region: CATSRDPYYNEQFF. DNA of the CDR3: TGTGCCACCAGCAGAGATCCATACTACAATGAGCAGTTCTTC.